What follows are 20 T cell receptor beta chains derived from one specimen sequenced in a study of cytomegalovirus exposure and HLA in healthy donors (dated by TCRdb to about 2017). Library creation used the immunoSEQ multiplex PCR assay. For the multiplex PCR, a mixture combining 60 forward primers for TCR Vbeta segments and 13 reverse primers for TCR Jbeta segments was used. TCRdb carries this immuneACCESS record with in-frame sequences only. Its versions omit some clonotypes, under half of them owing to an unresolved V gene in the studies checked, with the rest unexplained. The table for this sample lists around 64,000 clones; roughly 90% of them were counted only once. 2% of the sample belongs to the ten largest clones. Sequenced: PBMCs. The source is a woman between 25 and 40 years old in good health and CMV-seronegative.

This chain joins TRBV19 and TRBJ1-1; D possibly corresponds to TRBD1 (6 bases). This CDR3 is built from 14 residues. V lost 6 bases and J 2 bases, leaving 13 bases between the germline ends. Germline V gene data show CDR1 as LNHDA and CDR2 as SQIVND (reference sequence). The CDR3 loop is CASSRDKVNTEAFF. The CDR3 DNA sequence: TGTGCCAGTAGCCGGGACAAAGTTAACACTGAAGCTTTCTTT.

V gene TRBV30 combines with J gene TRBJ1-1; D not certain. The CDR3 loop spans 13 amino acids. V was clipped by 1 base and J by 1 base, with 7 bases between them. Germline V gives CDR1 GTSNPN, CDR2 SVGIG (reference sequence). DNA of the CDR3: TGTGCCTGGAGTGCATTCCCGAACACTGAAGCTTTCTTT. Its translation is CAWSAFPNTEAFF.

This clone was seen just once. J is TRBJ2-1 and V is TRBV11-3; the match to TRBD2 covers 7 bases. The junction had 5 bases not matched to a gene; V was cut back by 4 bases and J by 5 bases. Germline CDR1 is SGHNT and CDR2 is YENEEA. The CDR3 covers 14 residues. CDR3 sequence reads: CASSSGGEDNEQFF. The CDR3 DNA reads TGTGCCAGCAGCTCGGGGGGAGAGGACAATGAGCAGTTCTTC.

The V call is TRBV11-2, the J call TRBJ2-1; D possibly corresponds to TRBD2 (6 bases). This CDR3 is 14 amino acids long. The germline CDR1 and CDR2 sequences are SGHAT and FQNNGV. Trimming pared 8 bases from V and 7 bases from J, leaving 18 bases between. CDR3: CASGTLVGRNEQFF. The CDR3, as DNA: TGTGCCAGCGGCACCCTCGTCGGGAGAAATGAGCAGTTCTTC.

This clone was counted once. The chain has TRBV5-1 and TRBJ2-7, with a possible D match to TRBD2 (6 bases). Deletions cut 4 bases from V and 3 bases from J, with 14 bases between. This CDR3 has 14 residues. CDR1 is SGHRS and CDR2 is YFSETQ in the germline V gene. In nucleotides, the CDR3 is TGCGCCAGCAGCCTGACGGGGGATCTCTACGAGCAGTACTTC. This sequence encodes CASSLTGDLYEQYF.

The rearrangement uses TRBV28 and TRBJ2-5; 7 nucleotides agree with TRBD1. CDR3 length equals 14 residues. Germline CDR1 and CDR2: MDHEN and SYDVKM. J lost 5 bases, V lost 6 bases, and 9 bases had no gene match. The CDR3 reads CASRATGIYETQYF. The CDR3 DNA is TGTGCCAGCAGGGCGACAGGGATCTATGAGACCCAGTACTTC. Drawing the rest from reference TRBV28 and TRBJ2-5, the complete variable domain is DVKVTQSSRYLVKRTGEKVFLECVQDMDHENMFWYRQDPGLGLRLIYFSYDVKMKEKGDIPEGYSVSREKKERFSLILESASTNQTSMYLCASRATGIYETQYFGPGTRLLVL.

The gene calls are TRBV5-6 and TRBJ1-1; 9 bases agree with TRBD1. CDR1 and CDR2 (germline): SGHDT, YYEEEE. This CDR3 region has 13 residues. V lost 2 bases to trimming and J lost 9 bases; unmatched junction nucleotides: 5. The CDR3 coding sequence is TGTGCCAGCAGCTTAAACAGGGGGCGGAAAGCTTTCTTT. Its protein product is CASSLNRGRKAFF.

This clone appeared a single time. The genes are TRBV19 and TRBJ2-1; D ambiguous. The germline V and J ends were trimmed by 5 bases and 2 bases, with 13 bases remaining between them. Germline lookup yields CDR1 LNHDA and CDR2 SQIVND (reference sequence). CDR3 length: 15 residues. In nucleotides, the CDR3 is TGTGCCAGTAGTTCCGCGGTCCGAACCTACAATGAGCAGTTCTTC. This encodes CASSSAVRTYNEQFF.

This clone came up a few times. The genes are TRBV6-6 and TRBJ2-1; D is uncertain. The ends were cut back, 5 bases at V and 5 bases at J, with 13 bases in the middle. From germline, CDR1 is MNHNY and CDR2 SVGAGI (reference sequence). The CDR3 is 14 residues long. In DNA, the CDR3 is TGTGCCAGCAGTGACATCCCGTCGGACAATGAGCAGTTCTTC. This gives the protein CASSDIPSDNEQFF.

The CDR3 nucleotides read TGTGCCAGCAGCCCGGGTGGAGCGGGACCCGTCCACGAGCAGTACTTC. Translated: CASSPGGAGPVHEQYF. The chain is built from TRBV5-4 and TRBJ2-7; 7 positions match TRBD2. The ends lost 4 bases at V and 5 bases at J; junction bases unmatched: 15. Germline V gene data show CDR1 as SGHNT and CDR2 as YYREEE (reference sequence). CDR3 length equals 16 residues.

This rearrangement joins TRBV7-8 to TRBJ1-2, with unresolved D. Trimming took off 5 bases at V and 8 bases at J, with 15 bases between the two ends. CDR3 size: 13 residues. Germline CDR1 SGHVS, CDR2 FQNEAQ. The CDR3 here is CASSPDTTGGYTF. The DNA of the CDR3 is TGTGCCAGCAGCCCAGATACAACCGGGGGCTACACCTTC.

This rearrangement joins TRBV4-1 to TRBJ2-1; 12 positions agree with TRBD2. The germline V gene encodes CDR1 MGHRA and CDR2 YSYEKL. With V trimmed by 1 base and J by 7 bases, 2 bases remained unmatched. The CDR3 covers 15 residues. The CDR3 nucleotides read TGCGCCAGCAGCCAAGGAACTAGCGGGGGGAATGAGCAGTTCTTC. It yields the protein CASSQGTSGGNEQFF.

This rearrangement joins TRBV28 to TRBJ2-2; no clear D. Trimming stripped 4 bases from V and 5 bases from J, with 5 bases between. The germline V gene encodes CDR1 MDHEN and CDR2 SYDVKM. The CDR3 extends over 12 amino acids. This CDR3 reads CASSSYTGELFF. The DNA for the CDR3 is TGTGCCAGCAGTTCCTATACCGGGGAGCTGTTTTTT.

CDR3 bases: TGTGCCAGCAGCCCGCGGGATGACTCTGGAAACACCATATATTTT. Amino acid sequence: CASSPRDDSGNTIYF. V and J are TRBV9 and TRBJ1-3; D is undetermined. CDR1 SGDLS and CDR2 YYNGEE come from the germline V gene. Deletions cut 4 bases from V and 0 bases from J, with 11 bases between. CDR3 length: 15 residues.

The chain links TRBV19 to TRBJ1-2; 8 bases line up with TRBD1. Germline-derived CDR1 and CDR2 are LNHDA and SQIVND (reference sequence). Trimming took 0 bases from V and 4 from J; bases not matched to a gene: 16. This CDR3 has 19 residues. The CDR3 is CASSIDGGAGGAEVYGYTF. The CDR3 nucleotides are TGTGCCAGTAGTATAGATGGAGGAGCAGGGGGCGCCGAGGTCTATGGCTACACCTTC.

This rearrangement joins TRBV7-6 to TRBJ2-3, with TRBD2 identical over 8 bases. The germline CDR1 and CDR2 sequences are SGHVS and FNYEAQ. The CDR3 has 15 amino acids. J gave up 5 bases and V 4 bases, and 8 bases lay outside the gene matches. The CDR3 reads CASSSGTRPRDTQYF. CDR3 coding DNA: TGTGCCAGCAGCTCGGGGACTAGACCCAGAGATACGCAGTATTTT. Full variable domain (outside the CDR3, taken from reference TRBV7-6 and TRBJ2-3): GAGVSQSPRYKVTKRGQDVALRCDPISGHVSLYWYRQALGQGPEFLTYFNYEAQQDKSGLPNDRFSAERPEGSISTLTIQRTEQRDSAMYRCASSSGTRPRDTQYFGPGTRLTVL.

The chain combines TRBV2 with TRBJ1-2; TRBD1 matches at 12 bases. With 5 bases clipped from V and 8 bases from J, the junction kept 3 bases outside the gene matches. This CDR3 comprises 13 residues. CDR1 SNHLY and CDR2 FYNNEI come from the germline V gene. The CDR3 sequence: CASSRDRGQGYTF. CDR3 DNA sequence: TGTGCCAGCAGTCGGGACAGGGGGCAGGGCTACACCTTC. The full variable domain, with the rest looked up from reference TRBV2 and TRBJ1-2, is EPEVTQTPSHQVTQMGQEVILRCVPISNHLYFYWYRQILGQKVEFLVSFYNNEISEKSEIFDDQFSVERPDGSNFTLKIRSTKLEDSAMYFCASSRDRGQGYTFGSGTRLTVV.

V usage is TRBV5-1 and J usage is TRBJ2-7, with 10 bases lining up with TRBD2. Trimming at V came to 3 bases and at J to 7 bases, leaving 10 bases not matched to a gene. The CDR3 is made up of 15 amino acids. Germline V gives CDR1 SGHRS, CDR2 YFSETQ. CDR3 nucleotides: TGCGCCAGCAGCTCCGGACTAGCGGATCTACGAGAGCAGTACTTC. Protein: CASSSGLADLREQYF.

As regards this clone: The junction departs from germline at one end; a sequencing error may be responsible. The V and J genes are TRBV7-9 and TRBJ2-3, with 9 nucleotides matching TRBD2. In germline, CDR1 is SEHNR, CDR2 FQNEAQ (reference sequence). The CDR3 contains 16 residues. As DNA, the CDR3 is TGTTCCAGCAGCTCGGAACGGACTAGCGGCACAGATACGCAGTATTTT. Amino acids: CSSSSERTSGTDTQYF.

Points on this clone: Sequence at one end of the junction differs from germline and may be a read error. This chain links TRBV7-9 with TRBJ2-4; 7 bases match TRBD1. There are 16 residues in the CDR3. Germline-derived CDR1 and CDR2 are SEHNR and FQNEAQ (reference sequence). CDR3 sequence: CSSSFVTGLVGVVQYF. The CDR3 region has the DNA TGTTCCAGCAGCTTTGTGACAGGGCTTGTGGGGGTAGTCCAGTACTTC.